Listed below are T cell receptor beta chains from one sample, sequenced in a study of control samples from healthy donors and cancer patients. TCRdb's table, derived via immunoSEQ multiplex PCR, lists solely in-frame clones and lacks some. The top ten clones hold 1.8% of a sample with about 200,000 clones, about 90% of them seen once. The sample was blood. The receptor source for this set is a man under 40 in good health. Both conserved end residues are part of each CDR3. The D gene is left open where the match is weak. Rows give clone size only sometimes, using once, few, many, or a class for an expanded clone.

>.|TRBV5-8|.|TRBJ1-1
TGTGCCAGCAGCCCGTGGCGGGGGGTGGGGACTGAAGCTTTCTTT
CASSPWRGVGTEAFF
>.|TRBV13|TRBD2|TRBJ2-1
TGTGCCAGCACCCTAGCGGGGCACTACAATGAGCAGTTCTTC
CASTLAGHYNEQFF
>.|TRBV7-9|TRBD1|TRBJ2-7
TGTGCCAGCAGCTCCCCCCGGACAGGGCCCTACGAGCAGTACTTC
CASSSPRTGPYEQYF
>.|TRBV5-1|TRBD2|TRBJ2-7
TGCGCCAGCAGCGGGACTAGCGGGATGCACGAGCAGTACTTC
CASSGTSGMHEQYF
>.|TRBV6-5|TRBD1|TRBJ1-5
TGTGCCAGCAGGCCTACAGGGGCCAGCAATCAGCCCCAGCATTTT
CASRPTGASNQPQHF
>.|TRBV12-3/TRBV12-4|.|TRBJ1-2
TGTGCCAGCAGCTACCACGGCGGCTACACCTTC
CASSYHGGYTF
>once|TRBV5-8|.|TRBJ1-3
TGTGCCAGCAGCGACAGGACCCACGGAAACACCATATATTTT
CASSDRTHGNTIYF
>.|TRBV6-5|TRBD1|TRBJ2-7
TGTGCCAGCAGTCAGCGACAGGGCTCCTACGAGCAGTACTTC
CASSQRQGSYEQYF
>.|TRBV9|.|TRBJ1-6
TGTGCCAGCAGCGTAGAGTTTGGATCACCCCTCCACTTT
CASSVEFGSPLHF
>.|TRBV15|.|TRBJ1-1
TGTGCCACCAGCAGAGATCTTGGGGCGCGTGCTTTCTTT
CATSRDLGARAFF
>.|TRBV9|.|TRBJ2-2
TGTGCCAGCAGCGTCCTGACAGACACCGGGGAGCTGTTTTTT
CASSVLTDTGELFF
>.|TRBV30|TRBD1|TRBJ1-1
TGTGCCTGGAAAATTCGAGGACAGGGGAAATCTGAAGCTTTCTTT
CAWKIRGQGKSEAFF
>.|TRBV14|.|TRBJ1-4
TGTGCCAGCAGCTCCCTGGCTCCCCCGGGTGAAAAACTGTTTTTT
CASSSLAPPGEKLFF
>.|TRBV6-5|.|TRBJ1-1
TGTGCCAGCAGTTACTCCGGGGCCGGGGTTGAAGCTTTCTTT
CASSYSGAGVEAFF
>.|TRBV11-3|TRBD1|TRBJ2-7
TGTGCCAGCAGCCTTCAGGGGGCATACGAGCAGTACTTC
CASSLQGAYEQYF
>.|TRBV19|.|TRBJ1-2
TGTGCCAGTACCCTCGACGGGATCTATGGCTACACCTTC
CASTLDGIYGYTF
>once|TRBV19|.|TRBJ1-1
TGTGCCAGTAACATACAGGGAGTTGGTGAAGCTTTCTTT
CASNIQGVGEAFF
>.|TRBV5-1|TRBD1|TRBJ2-7
TGCGCCAGCAGCCGCGGGACAGGGGGCTCCTACGAGCAGTACTTC
CASSRGTGGSYEQYF
>.|TRBV20-1|.|TRBJ1-1
TGCAGTGCAGGGGGAGCTTTCTTT
CSAGGAFF
>few|TRBV19|TRBD1|TRBJ2-2
TGTGCCAGTAGTATAGAGGCCTTCGGCAGGGGGCGGTTGATTAGCGGGGAGCTGTTTTTT
CASSIEAFGRGRLISGELFF
>once|TRBV14|.|TRBJ2-5
TGTGCCAGCAGCCAGGTTCTTCCGGCGGGAGAGACCCAGTACTTC
CASSQVLPAGETQYF
>.|TRBV7-2|.|TRBJ2-6
TGTGCCAGCAGCAACAGGGTTGGGGCCAACGTCCTGACTTTC
CASSNRVGANVLTF
>.|TRBV4-2|.|TRBJ1-2
TGTGCCAGCAGCCAAATCCGGACTGATGGCTACACCTTC
CASSQIRTDGYTF
>.|TRBV2|.|TRBJ1-6
TGTGCCAGCAGTGAATTACCTCCAGTACCCCTCCACTTT
CASSELPPVPLHF
>.|TRBV4-1|.|TRBJ2-7
TGCGCCAGCAGCCAAGATCCAGGCTACTACGAGCAGTACTTC
CASSQDPGYYEQYF
>once|TRBV24-1|.|TRBJ2-3
TGTGCCACCGGGTCGGGCCGTACTCCCACAGATACGCAGTATTTT
CATGSGRTPTDTQYF
>.|TRBV4-1|TRBD1|TRBJ1-4
TGCGCCAGCAGCGCAGAACAGGGGGCAGCTAATGAAAAACTGTTTTTT
CASSAEQGAANEKLFF
>.|TRBV18|.|TRBJ1-5
TGTGCCAGCTCCCAAAGGGGGATACAGAGCAATCAGCCCCAGCATTTT
CASSQRGIQSNQPQHF